This T cell receptor beta chain derives from a study of shared clonotypes between healthy human individuals. The assay ran at deep level. Authors' processing steps: Junction-only sequences without quality scores came from ImmunoSEQ, so filtering differed. Method: immunoSEQ multiplex PCR; TCRdb's copy keeps in-frame clones and lacks some. V and J calls plus clone size are reproduced from that table; the DNA served to infer D and trimming. The sample lists around 990,000 clones; about 80% were seen once. In its sample, this clone was seen once. Germline V gene lookup returns CDR1 SGHNT and CDR2 YYREEE (reference sequence). V lost 0 bases to trimming and J lost 7 bases, with 7 bases between them. This CDR3 is built from 12 residues.

The rearrangement uses TRBV5-4 and TRBJ2-5; D is possibly TRBD1 (5 bases). The TCR comes from a man aged 18 to 29 in good health. Some clones in this sample may be carry-over from other donors' samples. Input material: memory CD4+ T cells from PBMCs. Noted subset: CD45RA-negative fraction. CDR3 bases: TGTGCCAGCAGCTTGGATAGGGGGACCCAGTACTTC. Translation: CASSLDRGTQYF.